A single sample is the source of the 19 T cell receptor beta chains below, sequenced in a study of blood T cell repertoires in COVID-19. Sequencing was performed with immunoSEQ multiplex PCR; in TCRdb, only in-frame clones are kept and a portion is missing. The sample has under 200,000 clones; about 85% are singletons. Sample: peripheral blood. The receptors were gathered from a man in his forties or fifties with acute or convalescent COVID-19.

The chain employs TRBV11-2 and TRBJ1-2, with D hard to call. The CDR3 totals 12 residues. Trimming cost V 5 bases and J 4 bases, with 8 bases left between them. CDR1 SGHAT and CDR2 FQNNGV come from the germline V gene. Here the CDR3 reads CASSPDTYGYTF. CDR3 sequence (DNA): TGTGCCAGCAGCCCAGACACCTATGGCTACACCTTC.

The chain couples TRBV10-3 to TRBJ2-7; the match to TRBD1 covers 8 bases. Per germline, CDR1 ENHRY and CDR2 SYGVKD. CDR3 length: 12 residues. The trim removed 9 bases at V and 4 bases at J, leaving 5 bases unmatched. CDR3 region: CAMGTGEYEQYF. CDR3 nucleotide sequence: TGTGCCATGGGGACAGGAGAGTACGAGCAGTACTTC.

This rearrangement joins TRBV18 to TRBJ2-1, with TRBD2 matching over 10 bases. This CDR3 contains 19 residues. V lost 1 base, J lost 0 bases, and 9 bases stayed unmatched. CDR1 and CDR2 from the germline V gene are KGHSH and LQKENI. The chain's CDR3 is CASSPRVTAGGSSYNEQFF. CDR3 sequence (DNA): TGTGCCAGCTCACCACGTGTAACAGCGGGGGGGAGCTCCTACAATGAGCAGTTCTTC.

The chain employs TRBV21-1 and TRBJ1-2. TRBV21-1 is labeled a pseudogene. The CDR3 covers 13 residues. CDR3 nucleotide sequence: TGTGCCAGCAGCAAAACCTCGAGGAGCCGGGGGACCTTC. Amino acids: CASSKTSRSRGTF.

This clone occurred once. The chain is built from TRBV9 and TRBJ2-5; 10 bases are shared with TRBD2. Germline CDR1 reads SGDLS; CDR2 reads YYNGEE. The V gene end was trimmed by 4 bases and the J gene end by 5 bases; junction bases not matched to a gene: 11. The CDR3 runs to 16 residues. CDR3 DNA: TGTGCCAGCAGCCCGGGGGAGCGGGGGGGCCCCGAGACCCAGTACTTC. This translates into CASSPGERGGPETQYF.

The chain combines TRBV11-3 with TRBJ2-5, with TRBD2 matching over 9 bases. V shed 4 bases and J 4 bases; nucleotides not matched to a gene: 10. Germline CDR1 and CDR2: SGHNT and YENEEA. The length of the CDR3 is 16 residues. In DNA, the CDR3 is TGTGCCAGCAGCTCGGGGGGGCTAGCGGGGTCAGAGACCCAGTACTTC. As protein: CASSSGGLAGSETQYF.

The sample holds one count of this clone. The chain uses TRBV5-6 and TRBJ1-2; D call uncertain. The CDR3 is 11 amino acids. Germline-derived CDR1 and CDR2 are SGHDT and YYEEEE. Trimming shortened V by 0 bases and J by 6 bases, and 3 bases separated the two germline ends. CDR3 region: CASSLADGYTF. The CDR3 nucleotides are TGTGCCAGCAGCTTGGCCGATGGCTACACCTTC.

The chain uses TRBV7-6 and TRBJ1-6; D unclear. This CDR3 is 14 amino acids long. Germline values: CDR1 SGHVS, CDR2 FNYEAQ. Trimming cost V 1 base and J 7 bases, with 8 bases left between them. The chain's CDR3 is CASSLESGNSPLHF. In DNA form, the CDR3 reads TGTGCCAGCAGCTTAGAATCGGGAAATTCACCCCTCCACTTT. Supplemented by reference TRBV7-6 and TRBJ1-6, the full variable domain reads GAGVSQSPRYKVTKRGQDVALRCDPISGHVSLYWYRQALGQGPEFLTYFNYEAQQDKSGLPNDRFSAERPEGSISTLTIQRTEQRDSAMYRCASSLESGNSPLHFGNGTRLTVT.

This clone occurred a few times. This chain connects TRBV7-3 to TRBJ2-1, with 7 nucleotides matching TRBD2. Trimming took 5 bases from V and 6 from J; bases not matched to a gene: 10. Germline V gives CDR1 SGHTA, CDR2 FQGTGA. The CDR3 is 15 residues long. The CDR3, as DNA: TGTGCCAGCAGCCTGGGACTTGGGACTACCAATGAGCAGTTCTTC. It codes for CASSLGLGTTNEQFF.

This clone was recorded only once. As DNA, the CDR3 is TGTGCCAGCAGTTACTCCCGGGGGGCCTATGGCTACACCTTC. Translation: CASSYSRGAYGYTF. The chain links TRBV6-5 to TRBJ1-2, with D perhaps matching TRBD1 (6 bases). Trimming stripped 0 bases from V and 4 bases from J, with 9 bases between. Germline CDR1 reads MNHEY; CDR2 reads SVGAGI. This CDR3 spans 14 amino acids.

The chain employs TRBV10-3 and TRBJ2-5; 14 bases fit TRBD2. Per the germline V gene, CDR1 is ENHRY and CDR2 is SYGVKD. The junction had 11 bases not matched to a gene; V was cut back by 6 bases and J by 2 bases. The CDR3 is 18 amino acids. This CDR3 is CAISHSGTSGGQQETQYF. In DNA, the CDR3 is TGTGCCATCAGCCACTCCGGGACTAGCGGGGGCCAACAAGAGACCCAGTACTTC.

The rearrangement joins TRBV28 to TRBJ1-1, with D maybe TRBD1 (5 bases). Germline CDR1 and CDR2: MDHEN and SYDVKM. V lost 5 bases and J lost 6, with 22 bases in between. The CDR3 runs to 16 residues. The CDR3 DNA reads TGTGCCAGCAGTCCACTTGTGGCGGGGCCCCCTCCTGAAGCTTTCTTT. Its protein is CASSPLVAGPPPEAFF.

The CDR3 spells CASSYQRGEYEQYF. CDR3 sequence (DNA): TGTGCCAGCAGTTACCAAAGGGGCGAATACGAGCAGTACTTC. The chain employs TRBV6-5 and TRBJ2-7; D is perhaps TRBD1 (5 bases). The CDR3 sequence is 14 residues long. The germline V gene has CDR1 MNHEY and CDR2 SVGAGI. V lost 2 bases to trimming and J lost 4 bases, with 12 bases between them.

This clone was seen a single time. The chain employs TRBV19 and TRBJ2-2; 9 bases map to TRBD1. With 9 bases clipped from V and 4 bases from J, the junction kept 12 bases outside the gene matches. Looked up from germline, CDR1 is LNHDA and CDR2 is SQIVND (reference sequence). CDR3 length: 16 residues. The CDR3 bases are TGTGCCAGCAGACCGAACAGGGGGCGCGGCACCGGGGAGCTGTTTTTT. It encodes CASRPNRGRGTGELFF.

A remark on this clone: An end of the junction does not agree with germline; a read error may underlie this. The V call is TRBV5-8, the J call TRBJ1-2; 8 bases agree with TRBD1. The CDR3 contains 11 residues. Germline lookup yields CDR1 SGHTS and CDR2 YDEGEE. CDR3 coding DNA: TGTGCCAGCATCCTCGGCGGGACAGGATCCTTC. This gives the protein CASILGGTGSF.

CDR3 sequence: CASSVGSLGSLQQYF. CDR3 DNA sequence: TGTGCCAGCAGCGTAGGTTCCCTGGGCTCTCTGCAGCAGTACTTC. The chain joins TRBV9 to TRBJ2-7; no clear D. Germline CDR1 reads SGDLS; CDR2 reads YYNGEE. V lost 0 bases, J lost 8 bases, and 18 bases lay in between. CDR3 length: 15 amino acids.

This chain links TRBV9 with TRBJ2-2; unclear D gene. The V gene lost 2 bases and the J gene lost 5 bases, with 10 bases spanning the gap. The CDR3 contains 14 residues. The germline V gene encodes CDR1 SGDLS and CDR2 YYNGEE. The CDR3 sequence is CASSVLQATGELFF. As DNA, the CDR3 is TGTGCCAGCAGCGTGTTGCAAGCGACCGGGGAGCTGTTTTTT.

CDR3 sequence: CASSEYRDSGANVLTF. In DNA form, the CDR3 reads TGTGCCAGCAGTGAATATCGGGACTCTGGGGCCAACGTCCTGACTTTC. This chain links TRBV25-1 with TRBJ2-6, with D perhaps matching TRBD2 (5 bases). CDR3 length equals 16 residues. Germline-derived CDR1 and CDR2 are MGHDK and SYGVNS. V gave up 0 bases and J gave up 0 bases, with 6 bases separating them.

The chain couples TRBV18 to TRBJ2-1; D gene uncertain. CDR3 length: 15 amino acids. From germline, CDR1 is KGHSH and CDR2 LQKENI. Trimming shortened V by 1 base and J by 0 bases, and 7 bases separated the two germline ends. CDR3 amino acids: CASSPQDSSYNEQFF. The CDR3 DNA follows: TGTGCCAGCTCACCACAAGATAGCTCCTACAATGAGCAGTTCTTC.